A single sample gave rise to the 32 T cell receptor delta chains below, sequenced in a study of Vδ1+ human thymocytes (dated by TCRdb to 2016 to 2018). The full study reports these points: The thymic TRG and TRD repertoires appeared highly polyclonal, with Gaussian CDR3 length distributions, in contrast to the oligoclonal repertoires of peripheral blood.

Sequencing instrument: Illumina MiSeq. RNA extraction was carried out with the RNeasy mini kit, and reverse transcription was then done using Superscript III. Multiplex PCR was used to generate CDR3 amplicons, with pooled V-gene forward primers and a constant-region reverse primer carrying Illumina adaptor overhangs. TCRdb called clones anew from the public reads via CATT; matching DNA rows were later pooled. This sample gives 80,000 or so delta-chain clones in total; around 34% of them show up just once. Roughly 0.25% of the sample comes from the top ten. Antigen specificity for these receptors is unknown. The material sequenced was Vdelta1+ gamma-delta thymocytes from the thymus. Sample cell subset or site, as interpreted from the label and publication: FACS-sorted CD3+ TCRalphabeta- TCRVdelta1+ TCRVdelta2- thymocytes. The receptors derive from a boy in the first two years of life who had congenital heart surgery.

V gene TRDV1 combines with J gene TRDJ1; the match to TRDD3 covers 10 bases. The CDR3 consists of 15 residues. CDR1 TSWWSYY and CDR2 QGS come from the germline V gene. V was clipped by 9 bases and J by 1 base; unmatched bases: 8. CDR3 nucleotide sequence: TGTGCTCTCCAGACTGGGGGATCCACCACCGATAAACTCATCTTT. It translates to CALQTGGSTTDKLIF.

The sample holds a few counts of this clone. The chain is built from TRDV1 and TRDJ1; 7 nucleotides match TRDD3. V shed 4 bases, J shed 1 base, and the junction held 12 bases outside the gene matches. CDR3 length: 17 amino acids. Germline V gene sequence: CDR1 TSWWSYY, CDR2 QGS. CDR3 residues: CALGAACPGGSTDKLIF. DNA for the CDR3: TGTGCTCTTGGGGCGGCCTGTCCTGGGGGGTCCACCGATAAACTCATCTTT.

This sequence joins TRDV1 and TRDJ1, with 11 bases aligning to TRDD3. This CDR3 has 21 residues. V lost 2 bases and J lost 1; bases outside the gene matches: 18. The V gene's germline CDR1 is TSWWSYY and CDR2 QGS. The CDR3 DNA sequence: TGTGCTCTTGGGGAATTAGGAGTTCGACGGGCTGGGGGATACAGCACCGATAAACTCATCTTT. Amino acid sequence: CALGELGVRRAGGYSTDKLIF.

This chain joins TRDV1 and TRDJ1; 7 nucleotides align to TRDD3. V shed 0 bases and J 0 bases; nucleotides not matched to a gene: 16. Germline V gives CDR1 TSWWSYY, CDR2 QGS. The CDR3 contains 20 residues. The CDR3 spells CALGELKDLRSWGDTDKLIF. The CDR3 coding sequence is TGTGCTCTTGGGGAACTAAAGGACCTACGAAGCTGGGGGGACACCGATAAACTCATCTTT.

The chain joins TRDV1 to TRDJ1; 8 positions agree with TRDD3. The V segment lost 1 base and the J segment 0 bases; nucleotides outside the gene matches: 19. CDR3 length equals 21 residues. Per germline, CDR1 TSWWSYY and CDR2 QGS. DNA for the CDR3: TGTGCTCTTGGGGAACGTTGTTCCCCAATATGTACTGGGGGGTACACCGATAAACTCATCTTT. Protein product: CALGERCSPICTGGYTDKLIF.

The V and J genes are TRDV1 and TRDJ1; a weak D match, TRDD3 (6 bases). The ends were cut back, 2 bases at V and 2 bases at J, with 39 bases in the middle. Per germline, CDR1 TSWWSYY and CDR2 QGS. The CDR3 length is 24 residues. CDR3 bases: TGTGCTCTTGGGGAAGTGTTGGGTTATATGCCACTAGACCCTCGGGATATTATGACCGATAAACTCATCTTT. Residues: CALGEVLGYMPLDPRDIMTDKLIF.

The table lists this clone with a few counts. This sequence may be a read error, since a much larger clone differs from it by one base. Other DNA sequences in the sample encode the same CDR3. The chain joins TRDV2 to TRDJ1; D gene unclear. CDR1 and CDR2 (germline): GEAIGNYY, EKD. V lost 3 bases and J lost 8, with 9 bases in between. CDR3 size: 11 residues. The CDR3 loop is CACDSLRKLIF. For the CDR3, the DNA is TGTGCCTGTGACTCCCTGCGCAAACTCATCTTT.

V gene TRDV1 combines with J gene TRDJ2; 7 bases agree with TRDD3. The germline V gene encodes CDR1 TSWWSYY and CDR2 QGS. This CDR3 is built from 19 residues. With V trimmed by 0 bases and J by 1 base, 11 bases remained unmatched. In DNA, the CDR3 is TGTGCTCTTGGGGAACTTCTCGCCTCCCTGGGGGGTTTGACAGCACAACTCTTCTTT. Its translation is CALGELLASLGGLTAQLFF.

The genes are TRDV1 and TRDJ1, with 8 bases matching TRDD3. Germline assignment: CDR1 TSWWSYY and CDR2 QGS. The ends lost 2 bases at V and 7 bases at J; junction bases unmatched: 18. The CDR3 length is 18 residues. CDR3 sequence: CALGEISFRREGYAKLIF. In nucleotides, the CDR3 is TGTGCTCTTGGGGAAATCTCATTCCGACGGGAGGGATACGCTAAACTCATCTTT.

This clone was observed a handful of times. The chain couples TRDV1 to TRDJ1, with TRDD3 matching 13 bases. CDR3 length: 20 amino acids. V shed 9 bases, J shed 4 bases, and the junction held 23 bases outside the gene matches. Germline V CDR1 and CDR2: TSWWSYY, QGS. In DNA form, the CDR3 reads TGTGCTCTCGGAGGGACTTTTTTCCCTCGTACTGGGGGATACGTCGATAAACTCATCTTT. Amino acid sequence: CALGGTFFPRTGGYVDKLIF.

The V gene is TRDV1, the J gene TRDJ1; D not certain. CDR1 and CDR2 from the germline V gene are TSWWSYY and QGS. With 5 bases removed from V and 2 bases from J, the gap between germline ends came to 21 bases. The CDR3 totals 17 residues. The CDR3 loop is CALGNFVGLLGTDKLIF. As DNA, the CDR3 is TGTGCTCTTGGGAACTTCGTGGGTCTTCTCGGGACCGATAAACTCATCTTT.

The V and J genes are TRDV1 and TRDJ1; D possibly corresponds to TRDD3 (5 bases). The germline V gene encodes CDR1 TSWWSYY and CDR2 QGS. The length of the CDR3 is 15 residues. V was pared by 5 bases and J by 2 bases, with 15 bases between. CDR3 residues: CALGPLTGPTDKLIF. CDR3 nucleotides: TGTGCTCTTGGGCCCCTTACTGGACCTACCGATAAACTCATCTTT.

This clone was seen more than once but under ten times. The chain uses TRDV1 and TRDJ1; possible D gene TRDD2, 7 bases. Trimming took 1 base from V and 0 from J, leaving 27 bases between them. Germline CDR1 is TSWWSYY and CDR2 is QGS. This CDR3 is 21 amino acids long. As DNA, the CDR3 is TGTGCTCTTGGGGAACGGGGCTTCCTATGGGGGGGTTCCCTTTACACCGATAAACTCATCTTT. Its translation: CALGERGFLWGGSLYTDKLIF.

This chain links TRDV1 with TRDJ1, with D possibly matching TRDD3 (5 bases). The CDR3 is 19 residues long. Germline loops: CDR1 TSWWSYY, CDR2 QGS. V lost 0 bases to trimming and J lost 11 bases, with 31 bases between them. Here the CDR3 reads CALGELGDTDWLPERWLIF. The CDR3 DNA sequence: TGTGCTCTTGGGGAACTAGGAGACACGGACTGGTTACCCGAGAGGTGGCTCATCTTT.

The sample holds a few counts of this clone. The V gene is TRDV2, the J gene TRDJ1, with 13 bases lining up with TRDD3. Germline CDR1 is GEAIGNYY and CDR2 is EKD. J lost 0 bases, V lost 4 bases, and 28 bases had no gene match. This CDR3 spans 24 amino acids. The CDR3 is CACDGIAPPHTGGYGILDTDKLIF. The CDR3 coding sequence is TGTGCCTGTGATGGGATCGCCCCACCACATACTGGGGGATACGGAATCTTGGACACCGATAAACTCATCTTT.

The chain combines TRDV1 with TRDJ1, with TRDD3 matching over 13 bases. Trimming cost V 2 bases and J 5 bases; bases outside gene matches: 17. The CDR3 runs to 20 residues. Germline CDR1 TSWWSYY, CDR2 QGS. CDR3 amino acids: CALGEVGETYTGGYEDKLIF. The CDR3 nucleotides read TGTGCTCTTGGGGAAGTAGGGGAGACTTATACTGGGGGATACGAAGATAAACTCATCTTT.

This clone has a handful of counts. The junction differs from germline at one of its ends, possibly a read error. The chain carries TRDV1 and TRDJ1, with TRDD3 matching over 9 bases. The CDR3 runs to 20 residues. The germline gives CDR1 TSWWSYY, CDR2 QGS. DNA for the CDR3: TGTGCTCTTGGGGACTCTACTGGGGGACCGAACCTCCAGTACACCGATAAACTCACCTTT. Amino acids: CALGDSTGGPNLQYTDKLTF.

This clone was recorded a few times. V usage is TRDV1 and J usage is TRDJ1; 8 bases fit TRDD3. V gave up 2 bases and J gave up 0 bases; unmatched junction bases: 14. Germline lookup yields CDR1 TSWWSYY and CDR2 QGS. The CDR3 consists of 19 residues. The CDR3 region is CALGEISVLGVRHTDKLIF. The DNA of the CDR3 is TGTGCTCTTGGGGAAATTTCCGTACTGGGGGTTCGTCACACCGATAAACTCATCTTT.

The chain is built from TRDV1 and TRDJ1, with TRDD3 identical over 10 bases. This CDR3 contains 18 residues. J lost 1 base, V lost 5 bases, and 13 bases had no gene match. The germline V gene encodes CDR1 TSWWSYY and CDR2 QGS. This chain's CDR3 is CALGFLQYWGILTDKLIF. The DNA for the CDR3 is TGTGCTCTTGGGTTCCTTCAGTACTGGGGGATCCTCACCGATAAACTCATCTTT.

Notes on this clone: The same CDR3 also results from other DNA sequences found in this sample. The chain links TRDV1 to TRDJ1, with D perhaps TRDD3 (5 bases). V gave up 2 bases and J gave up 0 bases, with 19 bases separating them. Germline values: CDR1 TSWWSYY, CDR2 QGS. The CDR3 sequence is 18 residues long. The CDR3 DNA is TGTGCTCTTGGGGAAGGGCTGGGTGACTCTTTGTACACCGATAAACTCATCTTT. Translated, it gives CALGEGLGDSLYTDKLIF.

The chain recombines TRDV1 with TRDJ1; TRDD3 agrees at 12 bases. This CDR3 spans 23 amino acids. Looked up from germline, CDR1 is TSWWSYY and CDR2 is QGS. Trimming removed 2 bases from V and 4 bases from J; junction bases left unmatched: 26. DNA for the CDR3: TGTGCTCTTGGGGAAGCCGTTTGGTTAAGGGCTGGGGGATACGCCCTATCGTACGATAAACTCATCTTT. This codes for CALGEAVWLRAGGYALSYDKLIF.

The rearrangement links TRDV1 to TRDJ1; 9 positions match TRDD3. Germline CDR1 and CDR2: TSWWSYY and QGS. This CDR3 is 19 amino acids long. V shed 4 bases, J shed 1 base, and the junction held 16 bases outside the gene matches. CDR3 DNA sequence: TGTGCTCTTGGGGCCCGGCCTTTCCATCTGGGGGATGTCACCGATAAACTCATCTTT. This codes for CALGARPFHLGDVTDKLIF.

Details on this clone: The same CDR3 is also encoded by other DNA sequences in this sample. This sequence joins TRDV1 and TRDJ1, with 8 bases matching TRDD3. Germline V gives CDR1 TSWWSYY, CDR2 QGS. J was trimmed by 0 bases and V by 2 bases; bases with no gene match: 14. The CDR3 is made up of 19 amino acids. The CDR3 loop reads CALGETKLGGRRYTDKLIF. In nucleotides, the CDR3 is TGTGCTCTTGGGGAAACAAAACTGGGGGGCCGTCGGTACACCGATAAACTCATCTTT.

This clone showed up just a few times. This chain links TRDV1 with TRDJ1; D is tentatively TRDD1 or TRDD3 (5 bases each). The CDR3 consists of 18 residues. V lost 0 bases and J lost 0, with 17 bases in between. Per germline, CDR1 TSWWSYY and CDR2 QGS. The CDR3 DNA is TGTGCTCTTGGGGAACTAGGGCGGGAGGATAGTTACACCGATAAACTCATCTTT. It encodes CALGELGREDSYTDKLIF.

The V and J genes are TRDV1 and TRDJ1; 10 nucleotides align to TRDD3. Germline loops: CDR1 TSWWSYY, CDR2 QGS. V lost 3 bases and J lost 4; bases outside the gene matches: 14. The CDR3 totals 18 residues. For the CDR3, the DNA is TGTGCTCTTGGGGATATACGCCTGGGGGATAATCTCAACGATAAACTCATCTTT. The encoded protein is CALGDIRLGDNLNDKLIF.

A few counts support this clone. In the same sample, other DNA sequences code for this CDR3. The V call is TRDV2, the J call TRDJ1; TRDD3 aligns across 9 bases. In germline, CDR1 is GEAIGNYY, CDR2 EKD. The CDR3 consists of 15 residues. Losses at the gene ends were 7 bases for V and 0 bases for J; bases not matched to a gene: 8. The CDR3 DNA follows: TGTGCCTGCGAGACTGGGGGACTGTACACCGATAAACTCATCTTT. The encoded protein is CACETGGLYTDKLIF.

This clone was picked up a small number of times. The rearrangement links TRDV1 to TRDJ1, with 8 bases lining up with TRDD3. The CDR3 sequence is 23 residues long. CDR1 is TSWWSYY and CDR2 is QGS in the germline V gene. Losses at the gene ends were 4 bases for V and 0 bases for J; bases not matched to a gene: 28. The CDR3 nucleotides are TGTGCTCTTGGGGGTGCCCCAAATTTATTCCTAACGTACTGGGGGGGCAACACCGATAAACTCATCTTT. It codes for CALGGAPNLFLTYWGGNTDKLIF.

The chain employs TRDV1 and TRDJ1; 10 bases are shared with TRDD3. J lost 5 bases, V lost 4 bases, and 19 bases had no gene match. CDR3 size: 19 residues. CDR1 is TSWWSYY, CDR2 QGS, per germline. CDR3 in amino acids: CALGGLVFPPTGGSDKLIF. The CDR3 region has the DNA TGTGCTCTTGGGGGCCTCGTCTTCCCTCCTACTGGGGGATCGGATAAACTCATCTTT.

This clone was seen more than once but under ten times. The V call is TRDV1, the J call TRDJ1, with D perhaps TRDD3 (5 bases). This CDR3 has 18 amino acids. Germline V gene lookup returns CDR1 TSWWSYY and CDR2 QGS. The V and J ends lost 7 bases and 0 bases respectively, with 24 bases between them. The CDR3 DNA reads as TGTGCTCTTGTTGGGCTAGGGGAAGCCCCAGCGTACACCGATAAACTCATCTTT. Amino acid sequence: CALVGLGEAPAYTDKLIF.

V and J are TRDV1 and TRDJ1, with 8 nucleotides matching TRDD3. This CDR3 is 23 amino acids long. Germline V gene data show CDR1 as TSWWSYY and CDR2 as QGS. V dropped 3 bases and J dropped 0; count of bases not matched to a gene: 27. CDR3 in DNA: TGTGCTCTTGGGGACCCAGCCAGGGCTGGGGGACCGAGGGTCGTACGGTACACCGATAAACTCATCTTT. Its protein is CALGDPARAGGPRVVRYTDKLIF.

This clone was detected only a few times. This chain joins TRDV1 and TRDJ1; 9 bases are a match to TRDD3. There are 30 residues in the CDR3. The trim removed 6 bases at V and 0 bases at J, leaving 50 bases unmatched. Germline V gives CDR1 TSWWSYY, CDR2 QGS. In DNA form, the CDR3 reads TGTGCTCTTGGAGACGGGGACGACTTCGGATCCAATCGCGAATCAGGATTCTGGGGGATTAATAGGGAGTACACCGATAAACTCATCTTT. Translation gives CALGDGDDFGSNRESGFWGINREYTDKLIF.

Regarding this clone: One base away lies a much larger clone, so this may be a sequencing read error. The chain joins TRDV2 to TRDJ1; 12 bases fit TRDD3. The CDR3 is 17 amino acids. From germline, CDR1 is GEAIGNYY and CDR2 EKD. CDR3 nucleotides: TGTGCCTGTGACACCAATACTGGGGGATACATAACCGATAAACCCATCTTT. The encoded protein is CACDTNTGGYITDKPIF.